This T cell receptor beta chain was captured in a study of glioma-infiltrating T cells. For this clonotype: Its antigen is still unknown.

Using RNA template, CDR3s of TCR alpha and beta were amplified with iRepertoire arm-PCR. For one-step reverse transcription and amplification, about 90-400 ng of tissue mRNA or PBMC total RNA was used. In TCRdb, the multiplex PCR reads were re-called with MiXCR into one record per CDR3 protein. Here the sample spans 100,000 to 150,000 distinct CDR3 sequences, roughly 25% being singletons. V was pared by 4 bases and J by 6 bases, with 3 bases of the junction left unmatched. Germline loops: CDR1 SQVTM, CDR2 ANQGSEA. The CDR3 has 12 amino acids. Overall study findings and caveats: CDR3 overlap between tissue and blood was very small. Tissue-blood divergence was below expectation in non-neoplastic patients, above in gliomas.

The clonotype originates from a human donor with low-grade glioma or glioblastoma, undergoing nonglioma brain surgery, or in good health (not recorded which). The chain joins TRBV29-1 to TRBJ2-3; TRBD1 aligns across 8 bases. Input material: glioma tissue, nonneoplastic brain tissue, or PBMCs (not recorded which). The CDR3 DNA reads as TGCAGCGTTGGGACAGGGTCGGATACGCAGTATTTT. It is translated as CSVGTGSDTQYF.